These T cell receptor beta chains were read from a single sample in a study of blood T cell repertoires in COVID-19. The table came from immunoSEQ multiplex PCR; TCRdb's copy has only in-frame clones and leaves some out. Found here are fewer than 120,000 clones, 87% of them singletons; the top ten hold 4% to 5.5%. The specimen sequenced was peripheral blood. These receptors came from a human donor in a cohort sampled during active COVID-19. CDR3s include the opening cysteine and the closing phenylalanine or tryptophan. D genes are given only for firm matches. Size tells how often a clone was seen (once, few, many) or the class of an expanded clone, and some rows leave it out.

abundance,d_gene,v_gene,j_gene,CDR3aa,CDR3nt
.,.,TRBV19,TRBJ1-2,CASSSGLSPQSYTF,TGTGCCAGTAGCTCCGGTTTAAGCCCACAGAGCTACACCTTC
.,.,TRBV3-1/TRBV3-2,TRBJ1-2,CASSQGIGSYGYTF,TGTGCCAGCAGCCAAGGAATAGGGAGCTATGGCTACACCTTC
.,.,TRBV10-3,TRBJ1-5,CAITPQLNQPQHF,TGTGCCATCACCCCACAGCTCAATCAGCCCCAGCATTTT
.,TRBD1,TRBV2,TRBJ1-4,CASSGTGAVGEKLFF,TGTGCCAGCAGTGGGACAGGGGCAGTCGGGGAAAAACTGTTTTTT
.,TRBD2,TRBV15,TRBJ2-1,CATSMGLANEQFF,TGTGCCACCAGCATGGGACTAGCCAATGAGCAGTTCTTC
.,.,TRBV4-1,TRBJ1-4,CASSPRHLAANEKLFF,TGCGCCAGCAGCCCCCGTCACCTTGCGGCTAATGAAAAACTGTTTTTT
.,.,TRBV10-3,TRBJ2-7,CAISERGSPTHEQYF,TGTGCCATCAGTGAGCGGGGGTCACCCACCCACGAGCAGTACTTC
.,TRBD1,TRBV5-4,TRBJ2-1,CASSLPGQNNEQFF,TGTGCCAGCAGCCTACCGGGACAGAACAATGAGCAGTTCTTC
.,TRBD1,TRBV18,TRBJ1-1,CASSSTGSTEAFF,TGTGCCAGCTCCTCGACAGGGTCTACTGAAGCTTTCTTT
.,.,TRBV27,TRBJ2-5,CATTNGLRETQYF,TGTGCCACCACCAACGGATTGAGGGAGACCCAGTACTTC
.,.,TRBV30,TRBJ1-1,CAWRVEGGTEAFF,TGTGCCTGGAGAGTCGAAGGGGGCACTGAAGCTTTCTTT
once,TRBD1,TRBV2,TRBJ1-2,CASSDPGQGAWALYGYTF,TGTGCCAGCAGTGATCCGGGACAGGGGGCGTGGGCCCTATATGGCTACACCTTC
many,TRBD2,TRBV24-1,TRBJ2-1,CATSDPQGLAGVNEQFF,TGTGCCACCAGTGATCCTCAAGGACTAGCGGGAGTAAATGAGCAGTTCTTC
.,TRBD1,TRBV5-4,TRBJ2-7,CASSSPGQGSEQYF,TGTGCCAGCAGCTCACCGGGACAGGGGTCCGAGCAGTACTTC
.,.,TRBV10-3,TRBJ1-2,CAIGFKLDSQLIYGYTF,TGTGCCATCGGCTTCAAACTGGACAGCCAACTCATCTATGGCTACACCTTC
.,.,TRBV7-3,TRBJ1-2,CASSFGEVLTF,TGTGCCAGCAGCTTCGGGGAGGTCCTCACCTTC
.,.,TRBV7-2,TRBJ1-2,CASSLTGSYGYTF,TGTGCCAGCAGCTTAACCGGGTCCTATGGCTACACCTTC
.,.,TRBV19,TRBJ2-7,CASEMIDSPICYEQYF,TGTGCCAGTGAGATGATCGACAGCCCGATATGCTACGAGCAGTACTTC
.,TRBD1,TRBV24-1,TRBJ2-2,CATSETGTANTGELFF,TGTGCCACCAGTGAGACCGGGACAGCGAACACCGGGGAGCTGTTTTTT
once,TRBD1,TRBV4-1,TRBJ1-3,CASSLSPGQRLGNTIYF,TGCGCCAGCAGCCTTTCTCCGGGACAGAGACTAGGAAACACCATATATTTT
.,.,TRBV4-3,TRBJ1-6,CASSQDHFVTGGSPLHF,TGCGCCAGCAGCCAAGATCATTTCGTGACAGGTGGATCACCCCTCCACTTT
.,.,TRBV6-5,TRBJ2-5,CASSYSPGFSQETQYF,TGTGCCAGCAGTTACTCGCCAGGATTTTCCCAAGAGACCCAGTACTTC
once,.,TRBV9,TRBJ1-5,CASSPVDTDQPQHF,TGTGCCAGCAGCCCAGTCGACACCGATCAGCCCCAGCATTTT
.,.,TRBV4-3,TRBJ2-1,CASSLRPGGDSDNEQFF,TGCGCCAGCAGCCTTCGCCCGGGTGGAGACTCGGACAATGAGCAGTTCTTC